Reported below is one T cell receptor (beta chain). The time point: persistent/refractory GD, antithyroid drugs over 5 years with positive TRAb. RNA extracted from PBMCs served as the sequencing template. The data derive from a study of regulatory T cells in long-lasting Graves disease. Both iRepertoire HTBI primers and Arm-PCR of CDR3 regions were used to build the TCR beta libraries. The authors' processing: Samples jointly harbored 55 to 75 TRBV and more than eleven TRBJ segments. TCRdb re-derived calls from the multiplex PCR reads in MiXCR, one entry per CDR3 protein. It is TCRdb's table, rather than the study itself, that gives the V and J calls and clone size. The sample lists fewer than 400,000 distinct CDR3 sequences, less than 20% occurring once. Source: peripheral blood mononuclear cells (PBMCs), taken when the disease was refractory, from a patient treated with antithyroid drugs. This sequence was found in a female donor with Graves disease.

CDR3 region: CASSQDAGPQETQYF. The DNA of the CDR3 is TGTGCCAGCAGCCAAGATGCAGGGCCCCAAGAGACCCAGTACTTC. V usage is TRBV3-1 and J usage is TRBJ2-5, with TRBD1 as a possible D gene (5 bases). Trimming pared 0 bases from V and 1 base from J, leaving 9 bases between. CDR1 and CDR2 from the germline V gene are LGHDT and YNNKEL (reference sequence). The CDR3 covers 15 residues.